Listed below are T cell receptor beta chains from one sample, sequenced in a study of cytomegalovirus exposure and HLA in healthy donors. Here immunoSEQ multiplex PCR was the method, and the copy in TCRdb shows in-frame clones only, minus some. The repertoire has around 70,000 clones, 80% to 90% of them found once; the top ten carry 1.5% to 2.5%. Input material: PBMCs. These receptors originate from a woman in her 30s in good health and CMV-seronegative. The CDR3 runs from the conserved cysteine through the conserved F or W. The D gene is left open where the match is weak. Size is omitted from some rows. Given values are once, few, many or a class for expanded clones.

j_call v_call clone_size d_call cdr3_nt cdr3_aa
TRBJ2-3 TRBV19 NA TRBD2 TGTGCCAGTAGTATAATCCTGACTAGCGGCACAGATACGCAGTATTTT CASSIILTSGTDTQYF
TRBJ2-2 TRBV7-2 NA TRBD2 TGTGCCAGCAGCTTTAGCGGGAGGGCCGGGGAGCTGTTTTTT CASSFSGRAGELFF
TRBJ2-5 TRBV28 NA TRBD1 TGTGCCATCCCCCGGGGACAGGGGTCTCAAGAGACCCAGTACTTC CAIPRGQGSQETQYF
TRBJ1-4 TRBV5-4 NA NA TGTGCCAGCAGCTTGGGGCAGGGCCCAGGGGAAAAACTGTTTTTT CASSLGQGPGEKLFF
TRBJ2-1 TRBV5-1 NA TRBD2 TGCGCCAGCAGCTTGTCGGGAGGCGCCTACAATGAGCAGTTCTTC CASSLSGGAYNEQFF
TRBJ2-3 TRBV10-3 NA TRBD2 TGTGCCATCAGTTTAACTAGCGGGAGTAGCACAGATACGCAGTATTTT CAISLTSGSSTDTQYF
TRBJ2-7 TRBV29-1 NA NA TGCAGCGTTGAAGTTGCGGGTAGTGAGCAGTACTTC CSVEVAGSEQYF
TRBJ2-3 TRBV9 NA NA TGTGCCAGCAGCGTTCGCCCTAGCGGCACAGATACGCAGTATTTT CASSVRPSGTDTQYF
TRBJ2-7 TRBV10-3 once TRBD2 TGTGCCATCAGTCCCACAGCGGGAGGCTCCGAGCAGTACTTC CAISPTAGGSEQYF
TRBJ2-3 TRBV7-3 NA TRBD1 TGTGCCAGCAGCCCTAGACAGGGTGCCGCAGATACGCAGTATTTT CASSPRQGAADTQYF
TRBJ2-2 TRBV2 NA NA TGTGCCAGCAGTGAATATTCGCGGAACACCGGGGAGCTGTTTTTT CASSEYSRNTGELFF
TRBJ1-3 TRBV6-5 NA NA TGTGCCAGCAGTTACTCGATAGGGGCTGGAAACACCATATATTTT CASSYSIGAGNTIYF
TRBJ1-2 TRBV10-3 NA NA TGTGCCATCAGCGACGACGGGAACTATGGCTACACCTTC CAISDDGNYGYTF
TRBJ2-4 TRBV11-2 NA NA TGTGCCAGCAGCTCCAGGGTCGCTCTAGCCAAAAACATTCAGTACTTC CASSSRVALAKNIQYF
TRBJ2-7 TRBV28 NA NA TGTGCCAGCAGGAATACAGGGTACCGCTACGAGCAGTACTTC CASRNTGYRYEQYF
TRBJ2-5 TRBV13 NA NA TGTGCCAGCAGCTTAGGATCTAGCGCTGGGACCCAGTACTTC CASSLGSSAGTQYF
TRBJ1-1 TRBV30 NA NA TGTGCCTGGAGTGTACTGGCGGGGAACACTGAAGCTTTCTTT CAWSVLAGNTEAFF
TRBJ1-2 TRBV11-3 NA TRBD1 TGTGCCAGCAGCTTAGCAGGACAGGGGATCTATGGCTACACCTTC CASSLAGQGIYGYTF
TRBJ2-5 TRBV2 NA NA TGTGCCAGCAGTGAAATCGTATCCCAGTACTTC CASSEIVSQYF
TRBJ2-7 TRBV29-1 NA NA TGCAGCGTTGCGGAGGCCCGTGAGCAGTACTTC CSVAEAREQYF
TRBJ2-2 TRBV25-1 NA NA TGTGCCAGCAGTGATACAGGGCGGACCGGGGAGCTGTTTTTT CASSDTGRTGELFF
TRBJ1-3 TRBV15 NA TRBD1 TGTGCCACCAGCTTCGGACAGGGGGGCTCTGGAAACACCATATATTTT CATSFGQGGSGNTIYF
TRBJ1-5 TRBV19 NA NA TGTGCCAGTAGCCCCAGCCCGGGAATCGGCCTCAATCAGCCCCAGCATTTT CASSPSPGIGLNQPQHF
TRBJ2-1 TRBV15 NA TRBD2 TGTGCCACCAGCCCGCAACTAGCGGGAGTTCGGGGTGAGCAGTTCTTC CATSPQLAGVRGEQFF
TRBJ1-2 TRBV4-3 NA NA TGCGCCAGCAGCCAAGCGGCGAGAACAGGGTCGACTGGCTACACCTTC CASSQAARTGSTGYTF
TRBJ2-7 TRBV27 once TRBD2 TGTGCCAGCAGTAGGTTAGCGGGGGGTCACGAGCAGTACTTC CASSRLAGGHEQYF
TRBJ2-3 TRBV4-2 few NA TGTGCCAGCAGCCAAGATCGTGGCGGTGCTAGCACAGATACGCAGTATTTT CASSQDRGGASTDTQYF
TRBJ1-4 TRBV5-4 NA TRBD1 TGTGCCAGCAGCTTGCACCTGGACAGGGGGTCAACTAATGAAAAACTGTTTTTT CASSLHLDRGSTNEKLFF
TRBJ1-4 TRBV5-4 NA NA TGTGCCAGCAGCTTGTTATCTAATGAAAAACTGTTTTTT CASSLLSNEKLFF
TRBJ1-2 TRBV5-4 NA NA TGTGCCAGCAGCGTTGACAGCTATGGCTACACCTTC CASSVDSYGYTF
TRBJ1-6 TRBV30 NA NA TGTGCCTGGAGTGATCTGACTGGGGGGGTAGATTCACCCCTCCACTTT CAWSDLTGGVDSPLHF
TRBJ2-7 TRBV18 few NA TGTGCCAGCTCACCGTGGGACTCCCGAGGCGAGCAGTACTTC CASSPWDSRGEQYF
TRBJ2-1 TRBV5-1 once TRBD2 TGCGCCAGCAGCTTAACTAGCGGGAGCAATGAGCAGTTCTTC CASSLTSGSNEQFF
TRBJ2-7 TRBV27 NA TRBD2 TGTGCCAGCAGTCCAGCGGGAGACACCTACGAGCAGTACTTC CASSPAGDTYEQYF
TRBJ2-7 TRBV11-2 NA TRBD2 TGTGCCAGCAGCCCTGGACTAGCGCCGATCTACGAGCAGTACTTC CASSPGLAPIYEQYF
TRBJ2-7 TRBV5-1 NA NA TGCGCCAGCAGCTTGGCTACAGGGTATAGCTACGAGCAGTACTTC CASSLATGYSYEQYF
TRBJ2-7 TRBV6-6 NA TRBD1 TGTGCCAGCAGTTACGGGGACAGGGGGCGGGAGCAGTACTTC CASSYGDRGREQYF
TRBJ2-7 TRBV7-9 NA TRBD1 TGTGCCAGCAGCTTATTCCCGGGACAGGGTAATCCCTACGAGCAGTACTTC CASSLFPGQGNPYEQYF
TRBJ1-4 TRBV28 NA TRBD1 TGTGCCAGCAGTCCGCCGGGACAGGGCTGGGAAAAACTGTTTTTT CASSPPGQGWEKLFF
TRBJ2-1 TRBV28 NA NA TGTGCCAGCACATTGGGCAGGCCGAGGGATGAGCAGTTCTTC CASTLGRPRDEQFF